This T cell receptor beta chain was captured by sequencing in a study of identical twins. A single record per CDR3 protein comes from TCRdb applying MiXCR to the 5' RACE reads. The data show hundreds of thousands of distinct CDR3 sequences, 9% to 15% seen once. This clonotype was recorded a few times. Germline V CDR1 and CDR2: MNHNS, SASEGT. The CDR3 covers 14 residues. V was pared by 6 bases and J by 3 bases, with 13 bases between. The same data also went into a second study, on yellow fever vaccine responses in identical twins.

The origin of this receptor is a young woman in good health. This chain links TRBV6-1 with TRBJ2-3; D ambiguous. Material for sequencing was PBMCs. In DNA form, the CDR3 reads TGTGCCAGCAGCCCGTTCATGGTGACAGATACGCAGTATTTT. This translates into CASSPFMVTDTQYF.